This TCR beta chain was documented in a study of molecular identifiers for immune sequencing clone quantification. Overall study findings and caveats: Under 1% of molecules in naive cells, but over 98% of effector molecules, belonged to clones above 20 RNA copies.

This clonotype was recorded at least ten times. Its target is not known. Germline CDR1 and CDR2: SEHNR and FQNEAQ (reference sequence). Trimming took off 5 bases at V and 2 bases at J, with 29 bases between the two ends. CDR3 length equals 20 residues. Each CDR3 protein gets one entry after TCRdb re-called the PCR reads with MiXCR. This table holds around 460,000 distinct CDR3 sequences, around 25% found once. Construction of naive CD8 libraries employed 20,000 to 1,000,000 sorted cells together with 10%, 30% or 50% RNA. CD8+CD4-CCR7+CD45RA+ cells were sorted as naive CD8 T cells. The origin of this receptor is a human donor in good health. Some libraries in this study had Jurkat cell RNA spiked in. Sequencing was carried out using naive CD8+ T cells from blood, with Jurkat cell RNA spiked in. Specified subset: FACS-sorted CD8+CD4-CCR7+CD45RA+ naive T cells. The chain joins TRBV7-9 to TRBJ2-3; D perhaps matches TRBD2 (6 bases). The CDR3 region is CASSHQEGQVVFLFTDTQYF. For the CDR3, the DNA is TGTGCCAGCAGCCACCAGGAGGGGCAGGTGGTTTTTCTCTTCACAGATACGCAGTATTTT.